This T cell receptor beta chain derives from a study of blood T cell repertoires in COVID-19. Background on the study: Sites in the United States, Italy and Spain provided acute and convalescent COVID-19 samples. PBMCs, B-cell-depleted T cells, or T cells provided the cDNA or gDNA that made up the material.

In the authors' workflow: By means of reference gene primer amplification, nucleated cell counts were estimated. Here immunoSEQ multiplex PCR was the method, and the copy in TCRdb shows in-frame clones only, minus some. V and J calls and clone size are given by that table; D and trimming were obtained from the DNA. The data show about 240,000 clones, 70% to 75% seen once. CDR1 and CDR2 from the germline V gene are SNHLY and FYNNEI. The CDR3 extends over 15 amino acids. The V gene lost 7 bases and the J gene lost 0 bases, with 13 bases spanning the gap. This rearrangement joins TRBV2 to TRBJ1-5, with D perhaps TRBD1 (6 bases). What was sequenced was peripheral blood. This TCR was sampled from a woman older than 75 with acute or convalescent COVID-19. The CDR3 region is CASTWDTTSNQPQHF. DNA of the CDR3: TGTGCCAGCACTTGGGACACCACTAGCAATCAGCCCCAGCATTTT.